This TCR beta chain emerged from a study of blood T cell repertoires in COVID-19. On the study more broadly: Material from acute and convalescent COVID-19 was sourced from the United States, Italy and Spain. The cDNA or gDNA used as material had been derived from T cells, B-cell-depleted T cells, or PBMCs.

This CDR3 is built from 13 residues. Trimming pared 5 bases from V and 0 bases from J, leaving 8 bases between. Germline V gene sequence: CDR1 WSHSY, CDR2 SAAADI. Source study methods: It was from reference gene primer amplification that nucleated cell counts were estimated. Clones were read by immunoSEQ multiplex PCR, and TCRdb kept only the in-frame ones, dropping some. The V and J calls and clone size come from that table; D and trimming were worked out from the DNA. The data contain 40,000 to 65,000 clones, approximately 84% of them singletons. V is TRBV10-2 and J is TRBJ2-7, with no clear D. Sequencing used peripheral blood. The origin of this receptor is a human donor with active or convalescent COVID-19. The donor label of this sample is uncertain. The CDR3 nucleotides read TGCGCCAGCAGTTCACAGCACTCCTACGAGCAGTACTTC. It translates to CASSSQHSYEQYF.